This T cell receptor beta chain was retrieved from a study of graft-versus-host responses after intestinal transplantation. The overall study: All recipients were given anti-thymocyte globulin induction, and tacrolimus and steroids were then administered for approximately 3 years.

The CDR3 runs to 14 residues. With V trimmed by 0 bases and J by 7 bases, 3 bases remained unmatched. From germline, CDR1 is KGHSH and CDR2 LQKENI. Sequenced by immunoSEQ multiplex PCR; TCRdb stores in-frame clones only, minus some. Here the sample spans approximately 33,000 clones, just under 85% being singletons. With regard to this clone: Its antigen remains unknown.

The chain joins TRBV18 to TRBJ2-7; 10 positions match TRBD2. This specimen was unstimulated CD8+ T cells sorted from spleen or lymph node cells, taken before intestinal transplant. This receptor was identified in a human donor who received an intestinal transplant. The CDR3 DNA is TGTGCCAGCTCACCACCCCCACTAGCGGGAGAGCAGTACTTC. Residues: CASSPPPLAGEQYF.